The present TCR beta chain was sequenced within a study of CD8 T cells in ankylosing spondylitis. Quantitative 5'-RACE with molecular barcodes generated TCR beta libraries. One entry per CDR3 protein results from TCRdb running MiXCR on the 5' RACE reads. Of over 700,000 distinct CDR3 sequences listed, around 19% are singletons. The germline V and J ends were trimmed by 7 bases and 2 bases, with 17 bases remaining between them. Germline-derived CDR1 and CDR2 are SNHLY and FYNNEI. The CDR3 covers 15 residues. Of note for this clonotype: The antigen is not known.

Study-level results: Reportedly, matched ankylosing spondylitis synovial fluid was significantly enriched for disease-linked clones. A TCR beta motif made of under 10 highly homologous variants seemed typical of ankylosing spondylitis blood. CD8+ by phenotype, disease-linked clones were relatively rare in peripheral blood.

The clonotype originates from a male donor with ankylosing spondylitis. V usage is TRBV2 and J usage is TRBJ1-1; maybe TRBD1 (6 bases). The specimen was blood, either unsorted or a sorted T cell fraction (not recorded which). The CDR3 bases are TGTGCCAGCAATACCAACAGGGCGGGAAACACTGAAGCTTTCTTT. Protein: CASNTNRAGNTEAFF.